This entry lists 20 T cell receptor beta chains sequenced from one sample in a study of T cell responses to AZD1222 COVID-19 vaccine. Sequenced by immunoSEQ multiplex PCR; TCRdb stores in-frame clones only, minus some. The sample consists of 100,000 to 150,000 clones, about nine tenths of them appearing once. The sequencing used peripheral blood, collected on day 0 of AZD1222 vaccination. The receptors stem from an adult in good health.

The chain joins TRBV30 to TRBJ1-1; no definite D call. The germline gives CDR1 GTSNPN, CDR2 SVGIG (reference sequence). The V end lost 3 bases, the J end lost 4 bases, and 12 bases lay between the germline ends. This CDR3 region has 13 residues. The CDR3 protein is CAWRPYSGTEAFF. CDR3 nucleotide sequence: TGTGCCTGGAGGCCTTATAGCGGCACTGAAGCTTTCTTT. Combining the CDR3 with reference TRBV30 and TRBJ1-1 gives the whole variable domain SQTIHQWPATLVQPVGSPLSLECTVEGTSNPNLYWYRQAAGRGLQLLFYSVGIGQISSEVPQNLSASRPQDRQFILSSKKLLLSDSGFYLCAWRPYSGTEAFFGQGTRLTVV.

The chain carries TRBV7-6 and TRBJ2-7; D perhaps matches TRBD1 (6 bases). The CDR3 is 15 amino acids. The germline gives CDR1 SGHVS, CDR2 FNYEAQ. Trimming stripped 7 bases from V and 0 bases from J, with 16 bases between. The CDR3, as DNA: TGTGCCAGCACCTGGGGGCAGGGGTCCTCCTACGAGCAGTACTTC. This translates into CASTWGQGSSYEQYF.

The chain is built from TRBV30 and TRBJ2-3; D ambiguous. V was pared by 1 base and J by 1 base, with 12 bases between. The CDR3 consists of 15 residues. From germline, CDR1 is GTSNPN and CDR2 SVGIG (reference sequence). CDR3 DNA sequence: TGTGCCTGGAGTGAAATCGTGGACGGCACAGATACGCAGTATTTT. Its translation is CAWSEIVDGTDTQYF.

The rearrangement uses TRBV11-1 and TRBJ1-1; D perhaps matches TRBD1 (5 bases). Germline values: CDR1 SGHAT, CDR2 FQDESV (reference sequence). Trimming removed 5 bases at V and 2 bases at J, with 18 bases between. The CDR3 totals 16 residues. CDR3 protein: CASSRRVVFRNTEAFF. The CDR3 DNA is TGTGCCAGCAGCCGCAGGGTCGTTTTCCGTAACACTGAAGCTTTCTTT.

The rearrangement uses TRBV6-1 and TRBJ1-2; the D is unclear. The CDR3 runs to 13 residues. V lost 1 base to trimming and J lost 2 bases, with 5 bases between them. The V gene's germline CDR1 is MNHNS and CDR2 SASEGT. CDR3 sequence reads: CASSEDRNYGYTF. The CDR3 nucleotides are TGTGCCAGCAGTGAAGACAGAAACTATGGCTACACCTTC.

The chain employs TRBV11-1 and TRBJ2-7, with TRBD1 matching over 7 bases. This CDR3 is 15 amino acids long. V shed 5 bases and J 1 base; nucleotides not matched to a gene: 8. Germline lookup yields CDR1 SGHAT and CDR2 FQDESV (reference sequence). CDR3 bases: TGTGCCAGCAGCCTACGGACAGGTGGTTCCTACGAGCAGTACTTC. Its protein is CASSLRTGGSYEQYF.

The chain recombines TRBV7-9 with TRBJ2-3; 11 bases align to TRBD2. This CDR3 contains 18 residues. The V and J ends lost 7 bases and 0 bases, in that order; junction bases with no gene match: 12. Germline V gene data show CDR1 as SEHNR and CDR2 as FQNEAQ (reference sequence). CDR3: CASTPFGLAGGSTDTQYF. In DNA form, the CDR3 reads TGTGCCAGCACCCCGTTTGGGCTAGCGGGGGGAAGCACAGATACGCAGTATTTT.

This clone has a single count. The rearrangement links TRBV30 to TRBJ1-5; D ambiguous. The CDR3 totals 14 residues. The V gene's germline CDR1 is GTSNPN and CDR2 SVGIG (reference sequence). V was pared by 0 bases and J by 7 bases, with 13 bases between. The chain's CDR3 is CAWSVGREYQPQHF. As DNA, the CDR3 is TGTGCCTGGAGTGTAGGAAGGGAATACCAGCCCCAGCATTTT.

This clone was seen once. One end of the junction is discordant with germline, which a read error may explain. The J gene is TRBJ1-2, the V gene TRBV4-1; no firm D call. The CDR3 extends over 12 amino acids. Germline V gene data show CDR1 as MGHRA and CDR2 as YSYEKL. CDR3 coding DNA: TGCGCCAGCAGCCAAGGAATCTCACCCCTCTCCTTC. Its translation: CASSQGISPLSF.

The chain recombines TRBV7-9 with TRBJ1-2, with a weak D call TRBD1 (6 bases). Trimming left V 7 bases short and J 3 bases short, with 12 bases between. The CDR3 extends over 13 amino acids. The germline gives CDR1 SEHNR, CDR2 FQNEAQ (reference sequence). CDR3 coding DNA: TGTGCCAGCACCCCGGACAGTTACTATGGCTACACCTTC. Its translation: CASTPDSYYGYTF.

This sequence joins TRBV12-3 or TRBV12-4 and TRBJ1-2; perhaps TRBD1 as D (6 bases). V was pared by 7 bases and J by 6 bases, with 12 bases between. The CDR3 runs 12 residues. CDR3: CASKTGPDGYTF. CDR3 DNA sequence: TGTGCCAGCAAGACAGGTCCGGATGGCTACACCTTC.

The chain employs TRBV19 and TRBJ1-1; TRBD1 is a possible D gene (5 bases). The CDR3 runs 16 residues. Trimming shortened V by 6 bases and J by 1 base, and 18 bases separated the two germline ends. Germline CDR1 is LNHDA and CDR2 is SQIVND (reference sequence). This chain's CDR3 is CASRRTGGSTNTEAFF. As DNA, the CDR3 is TGTGCCAGTAGACGAACCGGGGGGTCTACGAACACTGAAGCTTTCTTT. Full variable domain (rest looked up from reference TRBV19 and TRBJ1-1): DGGITQSPKYLFRKEGQNVTLSCEQNLNHDAMYWYRQDPGQGLRLIYYSQIVNDFQKGDIAEGYSVSREKKESFPLTVTSAQKNPTAFYLCASRRTGGSTNTEAFFGQGTRLTVV.

This clone has a single count. This rearrangement joins TRBV15 to TRBJ2-1; D is perhaps TRBD2 (6 bases). Per the germline V gene, CDR1 is LNHNV and CDR2 is YYDKDF (reference sequence). The CDR3 has 12 amino acids. V was clipped by 4 bases and J by 8 bases, with 9 bases between them. The CDR3 DNA follows: TGTGCCACCAGCATGACTAGTCATGAGCAGTTCTTC. Protein sequence: CATSMTSHEQFF.

This chain connects TRBV6-1 to TRBJ2-7, with no clear D. The CDR3 is 17 amino acids. V was shortened by 0 bases and J by 2 bases, with 17 bases between the two germline ends. Germline-derived CDR1 and CDR2 are MNHNS and SASEGT. CDR3 bases: TGTGCCAGCAGTGAAGCGCTCCCCCGGACGGTAACCTACGAGCAGTACTTC. Protein: CASSEALPRTVTYEQYF.

The J gene is TRBJ2-7, the V gene TRBV12-3 or TRBV12-4; D gene unclear. Between the trimmed V and J ends, which lost 5 bases and 3 bases, there was a span of 8 bases. This CDR3 region has 12 residues. The CDR3 DNA reads as TGTGCCAGCAGTCCCACGAGCTACGAGCAGTACTTC. Translating gives CASSPTSYEQYF.

CDR3: CASSARGYEQYF. CDR3 DNA: TGTGCCAGCAGCGCCAGGGGTTACGAGCAGTACTTC. The J gene is TRBJ2-7, the V gene TRBV3-1 (or the pseudogene TRBV3-2); D might be TRBD1 (6 bases). CDR3 length: 12 amino acids. V lost 5 bases, J lost 4 bases, and 9 bases lay in between. CDR1 and CDR2 from the germline V gene are LGHDT and YNNKEL (reference sequence).

V usage is TRBV7-2 and J usage is TRBJ2-7, with D perhaps TRBD1 (5 bases). V lost 6 bases and J lost 3, with 15 bases in between. CDR1 is SGHTA, CDR2 FQGNSA, per germline. This CDR3 has 14 amino acids. CDR3 coding DNA: TGTGCCAGCAGGGCTGGGGCCGGATTCTACGAGCAGTACTTC. This codes for CASRAGAGFYEQYF.

A single count supports this clone. This chain joins TRBV6-2 or TRBV6-3 and TRBJ2-7, with D possibly TRBD2 on 5 matching bases. The V end lost 2 bases, the J end lost 4 bases, and 12 bases lay between the germline ends. The germline gives CDR1 MNHEY, CDR2 SVGEGT. The CDR3 is 14 residues long. CDR3 nucleotide sequence: TGTGCCAGCAGTTACCCGTTTTCGGGGTACGAGCAGTACTTC. Encoded protein: CASSYPFSGYEQYF.

This clone was found once. The chain employs TRBV27 and TRBJ1-1; maybe TRBD1 (5 bases). The CDR3 loop spans 14 amino acids. V lost 5 bases and J 1 base, leaving 11 bases between the germline ends. Per the germline V gene, CDR1 is MNHEY and CDR2 is SMNVEV (reference sequence). The DNA for the CDR3 is TGTGCCAGCAGTCTAACGACAGAGAACACTGAAGCTTTCTTT. The encoded protein is CASSLTTENTEAFF.

Here the CDR3 DNA reads TGCGCCAGCAGCCAACCCGGGGGCAGGGTGGAGACCCAGTACTTC. Translated: CASSQPGGRVETQYF. The genes are TRBV4-1 and TRBJ2-5, with D perhaps assigned TRBD1 or TRBD2 (6 bases each). The CDR3 consists of 15 residues. V dropped 2 bases and J dropped 5 bases, with 15 bases sitting between them. Germline values: CDR1 MGHRA, CDR2 YSYEKL.